Below are 11 T cell receptor beta chains sequenced from a single sample in a study of blood T cells in healthy people across ages. It was with a sample-barcoded 5' primer and a J-beta primer mix that a second PCR of roughly 7 to 12 cycles was run. TCRdb ran MiXCR on the 5' RACE reads and lists one entry per CDR3 protein. Of some 940,000 distinct CDR3 sequences in the sample, 25% to 30% were seen once. The sample was also reused in another study, on T cells of mothers and their children.

Sequences were obtained from blood. All receptors come from a woman between 35 and 50 years old in good health.

The table lists this clonotype with a few counts. Just one base apart from a much larger clone, this may be a read error. The chain carries TRBV6-5 and TRBJ2-7; TRBD2 matches at 10 bases. CDR1 and CDR2 (germline): MNHEY, SVGAGI. This CDR3 has 15 residues. Losses at the gene ends were 7 bases for V and 2 bases for J; bases not matched to a gene: 8. CDR3 DNA sequence: TGTGCCAGCATCAACCGAGCGGGGGGGACCTACGAGCAGTACTTC. It codes for CASINRAGGTYEQYF.

This clonotype was counted between two and nine times. This chain joins TRBV12-3 or TRBV12-4 and TRBJ1-1; D is uncertain. There are 11 residues in the CDR3. V was clipped by 5 bases and J by 6 bases, with 7 bases between them. The CDR3 region has the DNA TGTGCCAGCAGTGTAAATTCTGAAGCTTTCTTT. This encodes CASSVNSEAFF.

This clonotype has more than one count but fewer than ten. The CDR3 here is CAISTGPGTEAFF. The CDR3 DNA is TGTGCCATCAGCACGGGCCCGGGCACTGAAGCTTTCTTT. The chain has TRBV10-3 and TRBJ1-1, with D hard to call. Germline V lookup: CDR1 ENHRY, CDR2 SYGVKD. V was cut by 6 bases and J by 4 bases, with 12 bases left in between. The CDR3 is made up of 13 amino acids.

Points on this clonotype: The DNA is left out, because the CDR3 cannot be placed on it with certainty; the CDR3 is given as TCRdb lists it. The gene calls are TRBV9 and TRBJ1-2; the table gives TRBD1 as D, unverified against the DNA. From germline, CDR1 is SGDLS and CDR2 YYNGEE. The CDR3 has 15 amino acids, counting both end residues. The chain's CDR3 is CASSVGQGASNGYAF.

This clonotype appeared many times. The rearrangement links TRBV29-1 to TRBJ1-6; no reliable D call. Between the trimmed V and J ends, which lost 0 bases and 5 bases, there was a span of 5 bases. The V gene's germline CDR1 is SQVTM and CDR2 ANQGSEA. This CDR3 region has 13 residues. The CDR3 spells CSVEDGNNSPLHF. In DNA, the CDR3 is TGCAGCGTTGAAGACGGAAATAATTCACCCCTCCACTTT.

This clonotype showed up many times. The gene calls are TRBV7-3 and TRBJ2-4, with a tentative D call TRBD2 (6 bases). The CDR3 length is 18 residues. CDR1 SGHTA and CDR2 FQGTGA come from the germline V gene. The ends were cut back, 4 bases at V and 5 bases at J, with 24 bases in the middle. DNA of the CDR3: TGTGCCAGCAGCTCTGTAGGGGAGGCCTGGGTGTGCGAAAACATTCAGTACTTC. Translating it yields CASSSVGEAWVCENIQYF.

This chain joins TRBV9 and TRBJ1-1; D call uncertain. V lost 1 base, J lost 4 bases, and 11 bases lay in between. Germline-derived CDR1 and CDR2 are SGDLS and YYNGEE. This CDR3 is built from 14 residues. Here the CDR3 reads CASSVTGMGTEAFF. In nucleotides, the CDR3 is TGTGCCAGCAGCGTAACGGGGATGGGCACTGAAGCTTTCTTT.

In this sample, this clonotype turned up once. This could be a read error, since a much larger clone is one nucleotide away. This sequence joins TRBV11-2 and TRBJ2-5; D unclear. The CDR3 runs 14 residues. The germline V gene has CDR1 SGHAT and CDR2 FQNNGV. The germline V and J ends were trimmed by 0 bases and 11 bases, with 16 bases remaining between them. The CDR3 spells CASSLEFGFNEQYF. In DNA, the CDR3 is TGTGCCAGCAGCTTAGAATTTGGGTTCAATGAGCAGTACTTC.

The chain combines TRBV18 with TRBJ2-1, with 7 bases identical to TRBD1. Germline V gene sequence: CDR1 KGHSH, CDR2 LQKENI. With 3 bases clipped from V and 5 bases from J, the junction kept 10 bases outside the gene matches. CDR3 length: 16 amino acids. CDR3 in amino acids: CASSPLQGVMNNEQFF. DNA of the CDR3: TGTGCCAGCTCACCCTTGCAGGGGGTAATGAACAATGAGCAGTTCTTC.

This clonotype came up many times. The chain is built from TRBV7-2 and TRBJ2-3; 16 bases agree with TRBD2. The germline V gene encodes CDR1 SGHTA and CDR2 FQGNSA. V dropped 4 bases and J dropped 7; count of bases not matched to a gene: 8. The CDR3 is made up of 17 amino acids. In DNA, the CDR3 is TGTGCCAGCAGCTCCCCTGGGACTAGCGGGGGGGCCTATACGCAGTATTTT. It specifies CASSSPGTSGGAYTQYF.

As to this clonotype: Compared with germline, one end of the junction differs, possibly owing to a read error. The chain employs TRBV20-1 and TRBJ1-4; D is undetermined. Germline V gene data show CDR1 as DFQATT and CDR2 as SNEGSKA (reference sequence). This CDR3 is built from 16 residues. The CDR3 reads CSAGGPSLGSNEKPFF. The CDR3 DNA sequence: TGCAGTGCCGGCGGACCCTCGTTGGGGTCTAATGAAAAACCGTTTTTT.